The rows below give T cell receptor beta chains drawn from one sample of a study of T cells in tumors after PD-1 blockade. This table comes from immunoSEQ multiplex PCR, and its TCRdb copy is limited to in-frame clones, with some not included. This table has several thousand clones, roughly 63% appearing once. The material was tumor tissue, obtained after anti-PD-1 treatment. These receptor sequences come from a human donor with basal cell carcinoma. The conserved cysteine and the conserved F or W are not part of the CDR3 here. Size is stated for part of the rows, as once, few or many counts, or as a class when the clone is expanded.

V: TRBV4-3
size: .
J: TRBJ2-5
CDR3: ASSQDTGIVTQY

V: TRBV6-2/TRBV6-3
size: .
J: TRBJ2-7
CDR3: ASSLRDTYEQY

V: TRBV6-5
size: .
J: TRBJ2-7
CDR3: ASRSLGTSGYEQY

V: TRBV28
size: .
J: TRBJ1-5
CDR3: ASLRSGANQPQH

V: TRBV7-8
size: .
J: TRBJ1-4
CDR3: ASSPEGEGYNEKLF

V: TRBV6-1
size: .
J: TRBJ1-4
CDR3: ASKDGLNEKLF

V: TRBV6-6
size: .
J: TRBJ1-2
CDR3: ASSPGIYGYT

V: TRBV5-1
size: .
J: TRBJ1-4
CDR3: ASSTGQGLEKLF

V: TRBV11-3
size: .
J: TRBJ2-3
CDR3: ASSSGGRGSSDTQY

V: TRBV9
size: once
J: TRBJ2-3
CDR3: ASSPRTGDHTDTQY

V: TRBV10-1
size: .
J: TRBJ2-1
CDR3: ASSEWTSRPNEQF

V: TRBV12-3/TRBV12-4
size: .
J: TRBJ1-2
CDR3: ASSSGGYGYT